This TCR beta chain was sequenced during a study of tumor-infiltrating lymphocytes in primary liver carcinoma. Study overall: Subjects consisted of male and female patients aged 30 to 69 years.

Overall study findings and caveats: A fraction of only about 8-25% of top clones appeared in all five tumor regions.

Co-extracting RNA and DNA was done with about 17-30 mg of unsorted bulk tissue as input. Cases comprised patients with primary liver carcinoma who received surgical resection. Viable tumor cells exceeded 90% in all tumor samples. Concerning this clonotype itself: Its antigen is undetermined. An end of the junction differs from the germline gene, which may be a read error.

A primer in the constant region served to generate TCR beta cDNA from around 500 ng of total RNA. Three rounds of nested multiplex PCR with slightly modified ARM-PCR produced TCR beta libraries. For 10 cycles apiece, the opening two PCR rounds ran with TRBV1-TRBV30 forward primers and a C-beta reverse primer. TCRdb reprocessed the multiplex PCR reads via MiXCR and lists one record per CDR3 protein. Here the sample spans roughly 190,000 distinct CDR3 sequences, approximately 80% being singletons. This CDR3 spans 15 amino acids. Germline CDR1 MNHNY, CDR2 SVGAGI (reference sequence). The source of this sequence is a man aged 40-49 years with primary liver carcinoma and hepatitis B virus infection. This chain uses TRBV6-6 with TRBJ2-2; 8 nucleotides match TRBD1. The sequencing sample was made of tumor tissue from primary liver carcinoma. The CDR3 DNA follows: TGTGCCAGCAGTACCCTGACAGGGGTTTCCGGGGAGCTGTTCTTT. Translation gives CASSTLTGVSGELFF.